Listed below are T cell receptor beta chains from one sample, sequenced in a study of Ad26.COV2.S vaccination and SARS-CoV-2 variants. Assay: immunoSEQ multiplex PCR; the TCRdb copy retains only in-frame clones and omits some. The sample carries over 400,000 clones, less than 95% recorded once. Here the sequenced sample was peripheral blood, taken in a trial of Ad26.COV2.S vaccine versus placebo. The receptors here all came from a person between 18 and 65 years old who received the Ad26.COV2.S COVID-19 vaccine or a placebo. Each CDR3 is given without its conserved first and last residue. Each record gives: CDR3 protein, CDR3 length, V gene, J gene.

ASSQGNRGSNYGYT	14	TRBV4-3	TRBJ1-2
ASSPSQARGYT	11	TRBV7-8	TRBJ1-2
ASSYDRGGGNTIY	13	TRBV5-1	TRBJ1-3
ATSRNEGKLF	10	TRBV15	TRBJ1-4
ASSFPVGGPTYEQY	14	TRBV11-2	TRBJ2-7
ASSTSYRDYQETQY	14	TRBV27	TRBJ2-5
ASSYSGTSVETQY	13	TRBV7-3	TRBJ2-5
AGFRSDTQY	9	TRBV2	TRBJ2-5
ASSLGGGEPQH	11	TRBV5-1	TRBJ1-5
ASSSNRDSYEQY	12	TRBV5-6	TRBJ2-7
ASSLDTGTGDQPQH	14	TRBV7-9	TRBJ1-5
ASIPLLEGHDTQY	13	TRBV5-8	TRBJ2-3
ASSLAKVGQAPTDTQY	16	TRBV7-8	TRBJ2-3
ASRLDRGFGDTQY	13	TRBV27	TRBJ2-3
ASSIEGKNTEAF	12	TRBV19	TRBJ1-1
ATSDPGEGLDGYT	13	TRBV24-1	TRBJ1-2
ASSPLDRAGGTQY	13	TRBV18	TRBJ2-7
ASTLSLAGGTGELF	14	TRBV19	TRBJ2-2
ASSEPGQAQNTEAF	14	TRBV11-2	TRBJ1-1
ASSPSTSEVYEQY	13	TRBV19	TRBJ2-7
ASSASGLRDYEQY	13	TRBV25-1	TRBJ2-7
ATRDRVGPTRVNEQY	15	TRBV24-1	TRBJ2-7
ASSLAELYTGELF	13	TRBV7-2	TRBJ2-2
ASSGDREGEQY	11	TRBV2	TRBJ2-7
ASSQDLGTEAF	11	TRBV3-1/TRBV3-2	TRBJ1-1